This T cell receptor (beta chain) was recovered during a study of type 1 regulatory T cells (dated by TCRdb to the early 2020s). Regarding the study in general: An in vitro protocol by which a Tr1-enriched, alloantigen-specific CD4 T cell product named T-allo10 was generated was characterized in the study. Patients with hematological malignancies who were receiving allogeneic hematopoietic stem cell transplantation were the group in which T-allo10 was being clinically evaluated.

The germline ends are 14 bases apart after V is trimmed by 0 bases and J by 7 bases. The CDR3 sequence holds 14 residues, the cysteine and phenylalanine included. Only the CDR3 part of the read is kept: 42 bases, read in frame from the first base. The germline V gene provides CDR1 SGHRS and CDR2 YFSETQ. In regard to this clonotype: Its binding antigen is unknown. Per-base quality was not reported, and no clone a single base away is much larger than it.

The instrument was an Illumina MiSeq. TCRdb passed the public sequencing reads through fastp at Q25 and MiXCR, retaining productive beta sequences. CDR3 protein sequences are deduplicated, and each keeps its most common genes and DNA. The sample includes about 100,000 distinct CDR3 sequences, with around a third observed a single time. The leading ten clones occupy less than 2.5% of the sample. The sample comprised CD4+ T cells, either the whole sample or a sorted fraction (not recorded which). The chain couples TRBV5-1 to TRBJ2-7; TRBD2 is possibly the D segment (5 matching bases). The source is a human donor in good health. The encoded CDR3 is CASSLATGNLEQYF. The DNA is as follows: TGCGCCAGCAGCTTGGCCACCGGGAACCTAGAGCAGTACTTC.